The TCR beta chain described here comes from a study of cytomegalovirus exposure and HLA in healthy donors. Study outcomes and limitations: The records held CMV serostatus as the only immune exposure information. Later work associated fewer than 20,000 TCR beta sequences with HLA alleles at 0.05 false discovery rate.

In regard to this clone: What it recognizes is unknown.

The CDR3 consists of 14 residues. Trimming pared 4 bases from V and 7 bases from J, leaving 12 bases between. From germline, CDR1 is SGHRS and CDR2 YFSETQ. 60 Vbeta and 13 Jbeta primers were used in PCR. Here immunoSEQ multiplex PCR was the method, and the copy in TCRdb shows in-frame clones only, minus some. The sample holds some 45,000 clones, roughly 47% seen once. The sequence came from a human donor in good health. The material sequenced was PBMCs. The gene calls are TRBV5-1 and TRBJ1-6; D is possibly TRBD1 (6 bases). CDR3 DNA: TGCGCCAGCAGCCATGGACAGAACAATTCACCCCTCCACTTT. It translates to CASSHGQNNSPLHF.